The rows below give T cell receptor beta chains drawn from one sample of a study of graft-versus-host responses after intestinal transplantation. For these receptors, no antigen is known. The protocol was immunoSEQ multiplex PCR, while the TCRdb copy is restricted to in-frame clones and leaves out a portion. The repertoire holds some 120,000 clones, with just under 95% as singletons. Sequenced here: unstimulated CD8+ T cells sorted from spleen or lymph node cells, sampled before transplant. These receptors all stem from a human donor who was the organ donor for an intestinal transplant. The CDR3 runs from the conserved cysteine through the conserved F or W. The D gene is left open where the match is weak. A row's size may be missing; if present it is once, few, many or a size class.

j_call: TRBJ1-1
d_call: -
v_call: TRBV12-5
clone_size: -
cdr3_nt: TGTGCTAGTGCCCCCACAGGGAACACTGAAGCTTTCTTT
cdr3_aa: CASAPTGNTEAFF

j_call: TRBJ2-7
d_call: -
v_call: TRBV19
clone_size: -
cdr3_nt: TGTGCCAGTAGTACCAGACAGCCTATGTGGAACGAGCAGTACTTC
cdr3_aa: CASSTRQPMWNEQYF

j_call: TRBJ2-2
d_call: TRBD2
v_call: TRBV9
clone_size: -
cdr3_nt: TGTGCCAGCAGCGGGAACCAGGGACTAGCGGGAGTCTCAAACACCGGGGAGCTGTTTTTT
cdr3_aa: CASSGNQGLAGVSNTGELFF

j_call: TRBJ2-1
d_call: -
v_call: TRBV4-1
clone_size: -
cdr3_nt: TGCGCCAGCAGCCAAGGGACTTACAATGAGCAGTTCTTC
cdr3_aa: CASSQGTYNEQFF

j_call: TRBJ2-2
d_call: TRBD2
v_call: TRBV2
clone_size: -
cdr3_nt: TGTGCCAGCACCCTGGGGCTAGCGGGGAACACCGGGGAGCTGTTTTTT
cdr3_aa: CASTLGLAGNTGELFF

j_call: TRBJ2-2
d_call: TRBD2
v_call: TRBV19
clone_size: once
cdr3_nt: TGTGCCAGTAGCCCCCGACTAGCGGGAGCTACCGGGGAGCTGTTTTTT
cdr3_aa: CASSPRLAGATGELFF

j_call: TRBJ2-7
d_call: -
v_call: TRBV7-2
clone_size: few
cdr3_nt: TGTGCCAGCAGCTTTGTCGCCTACGAGCAGTACTTC
cdr3_aa: CASSFVAYEQYF

j_call: TRBJ2-7
d_call: -
v_call: TRBV4-1
clone_size: -
cdr3_nt: TGCGCCAGCAGCCAAGACGACGGGGCCTACGAGCAGTACTTC
cdr3_aa: CASSQDDGAYEQYF

j_call: TRBJ2-1
d_call: -
v_call: TRBV6-1
clone_size: -
cdr3_nt: TGTGCCAGCAGTGAACTCCTAGCCAGTGAGCAGTTCTTC
cdr3_aa: CASSELLASEQFF

j_call: TRBJ2-7
d_call: -
v_call: TRBV5-8
clone_size: -
cdr3_nt: TGTGCCAGCAGCTTGGGGACAGACCTCTACGAGCAGTACTTC
cdr3_aa: CASSLGTDLYEQYF

j_call: TRBJ2-3
d_call: -
v_call: TRBV13
clone_size: -
cdr3_nt: TGTGCCAGCAGCTCCGACAGGTTGATCACAGATACGCAGTATTTT
cdr3_aa: CASSSDRLITDTQYF

j_call: TRBJ2-7
d_call: TRBD2
v_call: TRBV4-2
clone_size: -
cdr3_nt: TGTGCCAGCAGCCAAGAACAGGGACTAGCGGTACCCTACGAGCAGTACTTC
cdr3_aa: CASSQEQGLAVPYEQYF

j_call: TRBJ2-7
d_call: -
v_call: TRBV15
clone_size: -
cdr3_nt: TGTGCCACCAGCAGAGCGGCGGGGCCCGGAGACGAGCAGTACTTC
cdr3_aa: CATSRAAGPGDEQYF

j_call: TRBJ1-2
d_call: TRBD1
v_call: TRBV19
clone_size: -
cdr3_nt: TGTGCCAGTAGTCTAGACAGGGGAAGCTATGGCTACACCTTC
cdr3_aa: CASSLDRGSYGYTF

j_call: TRBJ2-2
d_call: -
v_call: TRBV9
clone_size: -
cdr3_nt: TGTGCCAGCAGCGTATCCGGGAGCGCGAACACCGGGGAGCTGTTTTTT
cdr3_aa: CASSVSGSANTGELFF

j_call: TRBJ1-1
d_call: -
v_call: TRBV29-1
clone_size: -
cdr3_nt: TGCAGCGTAAGGGACGGTAACACTGAAGCTTTCTTT
cdr3_aa: CSVRDGNTEAFF

j_call: TRBJ2-7
d_call: -
v_call: TRBV7-9
clone_size: -
cdr3_nt: TGTGCCAGCAGCCGGGACGGACTCGACTACGAGCAGTACTTC
cdr3_aa: CASSRDGLDYEQYF

j_call: TRBJ2-1
d_call: -
v_call: TRBV7-8
clone_size: -
cdr3_nt: TGTGCCAGCAGCTTAGACTACAATGAGCAGTTCTTC
cdr3_aa: CASSLDYNEQFF

j_call: TRBJ2-2
d_call: TRBD1
v_call: TRBV6-5
clone_size: -
cdr3_nt: TGTGCCAGCAGTTATTCCGGACAGGTGGGAACCGGGGAGCTGTTTTTT
cdr3_aa: CASSYSGQVGTGELFF

j_call: TRBJ2-7
d_call: -
v_call: TRBV5-1
clone_size: -
cdr3_nt: TGCGCCAGCAGCTTGAGGAAAATACCCTTATCCTACGAGCAGTACTTC
cdr3_aa: CASSLRKIPLSYEQYF

j_call: TRBJ1-1
d_call: -
v_call: TRBV28
clone_size: -
cdr3_nt: TGTGCCAGCAGTCCGGCAGGGAGGACTGAAGCTTTCTTT
cdr3_aa: CASSPAGRTEAFF

j_call: TRBJ2-3
d_call: -
v_call: TRBV10-3
clone_size: -
cdr3_nt: TGTGCCATCAGCGTCAACTCGACAGGGACTTCCACAGATACGCAGTATTTT
cdr3_aa: CAISVNSTGTSTDTQYF